Described below is a single T cell receptor (beta chain) sequence and its context. Its antigen is as yet unknown. The CDR3 length is 15 residues. V was clipped by 0 bases and J by 8 bases, with 15 bases between them. CDR1 is SGHNT, CDR2 YENEEA, per germline. The data stem from a study of post-analysis software for immune sequencing data. Study outcomes and limitations: The study found TRBV5-6, TRBV5-1 and TRBV20-1 among 5 or 6 TRBV segments more frequent in patients than controls.

The TCR beta cDNA libraries carried unique molecular identifiers. TCRdb re-called the PCR reads through MiXCR, storing one row per CDR3 protein. The sample contains around 150,000 distinct CDR3 sequences, under 40% of which appear only once. The chain joins TRBV11-3 to TRBJ2-3; a possible D gene is TRBD1 (5 bases). The origin of this receptor is a girl aged 5 to 17 with multiple sclerosis. Sequenced material: blood, taken after autologous hematopoietic stem cell transplantation. CDR3 nucleotides: TGTGCCAGCAGCTTAGAGGACACTGTACTGAGTACGCAGTATTTT. It translates to CASSLEDTVLSTQYF.